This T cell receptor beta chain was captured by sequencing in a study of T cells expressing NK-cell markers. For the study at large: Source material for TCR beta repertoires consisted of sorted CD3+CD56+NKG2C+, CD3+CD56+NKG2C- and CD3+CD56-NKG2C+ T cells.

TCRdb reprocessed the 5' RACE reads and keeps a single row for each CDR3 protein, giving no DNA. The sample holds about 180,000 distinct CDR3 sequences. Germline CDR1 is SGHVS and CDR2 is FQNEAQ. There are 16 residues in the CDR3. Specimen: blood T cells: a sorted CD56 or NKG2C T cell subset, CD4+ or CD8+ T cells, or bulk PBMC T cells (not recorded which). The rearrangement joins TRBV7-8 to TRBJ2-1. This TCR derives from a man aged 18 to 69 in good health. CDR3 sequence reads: CASSFGTSGGHNEQFF.